The 32 T cell receptor beta chains below all came from one sample that was sequenced in a study of CD8 T cells in ankylosing spondylitis. Overall study findings and caveats: What seemed typical of ankylosing spondylitis blood was a TCR beta motif built from several highly homologous variants.

TCRdb fed the 5' RACE reads into MiXCR, producing one record per CDR3 protein. The sample yields more than 250,000 distinct CDR3 sequences, 6.5% to 10% seen once. These receptors' antigens are unknown. Sequencing input: blood, either unsorted or a sorted T cell fraction (not recorded which). The receptors stem from a male donor with ankylosing spondylitis.

The table lists this clonotype with a few counts. The chain combines TRBV6-1 with TRBJ2-5; 7 nucleotides line up with TRBD2. V was pared by 0 bases and J by 5 bases, with 3 bases of the junction left unmatched. The germline V gene has CDR1 MNHNS and CDR2 SASEGT. This CDR3 region has 14 residues. The CDR3 loop is CASSEAGGWETQYF. CDR3 sequence (DNA): TGTGCCAGCAGTGAAGCGGGAGGGTGGGAGACCCAGTACTTC.

This clonotype occurred a few times. The V and J genes are TRBV18 and TRBJ2-3, with D unclear. Trimming pared 1 base from V and 5 bases from J, leaving 4 bases between. Germline V lookup: CDR1 KGHSH, CDR2 LQKENI. The CDR3 has 12 residues. CDR3 in amino acids: CASSPREDTQYF. As DNA, the CDR3 is TGTGCCAGCTCACCACGGGAAGATACGCAGTATTTT.

There are a few counts of this clonotype. The chain is built from TRBV7-9 and TRBJ1-1; D gene unclear. The CDR3 spans 14 residues. V lost 3 bases to trimming and J lost 4 bases, with 12 bases between them. Germline CDR1 and CDR2: SEHNR and FQNEAQ (reference sequence). The CDR3 loop is CASSLNQVGTEAFF. CDR3 DNA: TGTGCCAGCAGCTTGAATCAGGTCGGCACTGAAGCTTTCTTT.

The chain joins TRBV28 to TRBJ2-1; tentative D call: TRBD1 (6 bases). Germline V CDR1 and CDR2: MDHEN, SYDVKM. Trimming left V 6 bases short and J 2 bases short, with 11 bases between. The CDR3 runs 14 residues. Here the CDR3 reads CASRMDRTYNEQFF. The CDR3 DNA reads TGTGCCAGCAGAATGGACAGAACCTACAATGAGCAGTTCTTC.

This clonotype has a handful of counts. The genes are TRBV5-5 and TRBJ2-1, with D perhaps TRBD2 (5 bases). Germline V gene sequence: CDR1 SGHKS, CDR2 YYEKEE (reference sequence). The CDR3 consists of 13 residues. V gave up 2 bases and J gave up 7 bases, with 10 bases separating them. The CDR3 bases are TGTGCCAGCAGCTTCGGGGTGGGGAATGAGCAGTTCTTC. This codes for CASSFGVGNEQFF.

Only a few counts were recorded for this clonotype. The genes are TRBV18 and TRBJ1-5; D uncertain. Trimming removed 2 bases from V and 7 bases from J, with 18 bases in between. Looked up from germline, CDR1 is KGHSH and CDR2 is LQKENI. The CDR3 runs to 16 residues. CDR3 protein: CASSPWSREEGQPQHF. The CDR3 DNA reads as TGTGCCAGCTCACCATGGTCCCGGGAGGAAGGCCAGCCCCAGCATTTT.

V is TRBV6-1 and J is TRBJ1-1; perhaps TRBD1 as D (6 bases). This CDR3 is 15 amino acids long. V shed 1 base and J shed 1 base, with 10 bases lying between them. Germline-derived CDR1 and CDR2 are MNHNS and SASEGT. The CDR3 DNA is TGTGCCAGCAGTGAAGGGGTGGACAGGAACACTGAAGCTTTCTTT. Its translation is CASSEGVDRNTEAFF.

As concerns this clonotype: A clone one base away is much larger, so this may be a read error. V and J are TRBV20-1 and TRBJ1-5, with 7 nucleotides matching TRBD1. The germline V gene encodes CDR1 DFQATT and CDR2 SNEGSKA (reference sequence). Trimming at V came to 8 bases and at J to 5 bases, leaving 18 bases not matched to a gene. The CDR3 length is 16 residues. In DNA form, the CDR3 reads TGCAGTACTTCCACAGGGGTTTCATTTTTTGATCAGCCCCAGCATTTT. Encoded protein: CSTSTGVSFFDQPQHF.

The rearrangement uses TRBV27 and TRBJ1-5, with 7 bases aligning to TRBD1. Germline lookup yields CDR1 MNHEY and CDR2 SMNVEV (reference sequence). The CDR3 sequence is 15 residues long. The V and J ends lost 2 bases and 3 bases, in that order; junction bases with no gene match: 4. CDR3 amino acids: CASSLRGQPNQPQHF. DNA of the CDR3: TGTGCCAGCAGTTTACGGGGACAGCCCAATCAGCCCCAGCATTTT.

The chain combines TRBV20-1 with TRBJ1-2, with D hard to call. Between the trimmed V and J ends, which lost 3 bases and 7 bases, there was a span of 9 bases. The CDR3 is made up of 11 amino acids. From germline, CDR1 is DFQATT and CDR2 SNEGSKA (reference sequence). CDR3 region: CSASPRPGYTF. In nucleotides, the CDR3 is TGCAGTGCTAGTCCCAGGCCTGGCTACACCTTC.

The V and J genes are TRBV27 and TRBJ1-6; D may be TRBD1 (6 bases). With 8 bases removed from V and 9 bases from J, the gap between germline ends came to 20 bases. The CDR3 covers 15 residues. Germline assignment: CDR1 MNHEY and CDR2 SMNVEV (reference sequence). In nucleotides, the CDR3 is TGTGCCAGCTCGGGCTGGGACACCGGAGGTTCACCCCTCCACTTT. Its translation is CASSGWDTGGSPLHF.

The chain combines TRBV6-2 or TRBV6-3 with TRBJ2-3; 10 nucleotides align to TRBD2. CDR3 length: 16 residues. Trimming cost V 6 bases and J 0 bases; bases outside gene matches: 6. Germline V gene sequence: CDR1 MNHEY, CDR2 SVGEGT. The CDR3 protein is CASSTGTSASTDTQYF. The CDR3 DNA reads as TGTGCCAGCAGCACCGGGACTAGCGCTAGCACAGATACGCAGTATTTT.

V usage is TRBV5-1 and J usage is TRBJ2-1; TRBD1 is a possible D gene (5 bases). V lost 2 bases to trimming and J lost 4 bases, with 10 bases between them. CDR3 length: 14 amino acids. Germline CDR1 reads SGHRS; CDR2 reads YFSETQ. The CDR3 loop reads CASSFTDIYNEQFF. The DNA of the CDR3 is TGCGCCAGCAGCTTTACGGACATATACAATGAGCAGTTCTTC.

The chain recombines TRBV6-5 with TRBJ2-3; the match to TRBD2 covers 10 bases. V gave up 6 bases and J gave up 0 bases; unmatched junction bases: 6. CDR1 and CDR2 from the germline V gene are MNHEY and SVGAGI. CDR3 length: 16 residues. The CDR3 spells CASSTTSGESTDTQYF. For the CDR3, the DNA is TGTGCCAGCAGCACTACTAGCGGGGAAAGCACAGATACGCAGTATTTT.

The CDR3 bases are TGTGCCAGCAGCCCCGGACAGGGGGCCCCTAGCACAGATACGCAGTATTTT. It is translated as CASSPGQGAPSTDTQYF. The chain employs TRBV4-2 and TRBJ2-3, with 11 nucleotides matching TRBD1. Per the germline V gene, CDR1 is LGHNA and CDR2 is YNFKEQ. The CDR3 consists of 17 residues. Trimming at V came to 4 bases and at J to 0 bases, leaving 6 bases not matched to a gene.

There are many counts of this clonotype. The V gene is TRBV29-1, the J gene TRBJ2-5; D not certain. This CDR3 has 12 amino acids. V was clipped by 2 bases and J by 4 bases, with 8 bases between them. Germline V gives CDR1 SQVTM, CDR2 ANQGSEA. The DNA for the CDR3 is TGCAGCGTTGAATCACCGGGAGAGACCCAGTACTTC. Its protein product is CSVESPGETQYF.

This chain joins TRBV7-8 and TRBJ2-7, with D perhaps TRBD1 (5 bases). CDR3 size: 15 residues. The V and J ends lost 0 bases and 2 bases respectively, with 11 bases between them. CDR1 is SGHVS, CDR2 FQNEAQ, per germline. The CDR3 DNA is TGTGCCAGCAGCTTAGCCAGGGTGGGCCCCTACGAGCAGTACTTC. Its protein is CASSLARVGPYEQYF.

Only a few counts were recorded for this clonotype. The rearrangement uses TRBV12-3 or TRBV12-4 and TRBJ1-5; D gene uncertain. The CDR3 is 13 residues long. V was shortened by 5 bases and J by 5 bases, with 10 bases between the two germline ends. CDR3 in DNA: TGTGCCAGCAGTACGGACGGCGATCAGCCCCAGCATTTT. This gives the protein CASSTDGDQPQHF.

This clonotype appeared many times. The chain employs TRBV4-2 and TRBJ2-3; no firm D call. Per the germline V gene, CDR1 is LGHNA and CDR2 is YNFKEQ. Trimming stripped 1 base from V and 2 bases from J, with 10 bases between. The CDR3 length is 15 residues. The CDR3 sequence: CASSQGRPNTDTQYF. For the CDR3, the DNA is TGTGCCAGCAGCCAAGGCAGGCCTAACACAGATACGCAGTATTTT.

The chain recombines TRBV3-1 with TRBJ2-7; D is perhaps TRBD1 (5 bases). Germline lookup yields CDR1 LGHDT and CDR2 YNNKEL (reference sequence). V lost 3 bases, J lost 5 bases, and 17 bases lay in between. CDR3 size: 15 residues. This chain's CDR3 is CASSQSTLGRDEQYF. The DNA for the CDR3 is TGTGCCAGCAGCCAGTCAACACTCGGCAGGGACGAGCAGTACTTC.

This sequence joins TRBV5-1 and TRBJ2-7, with D perhaps matching TRBD1 (7 bases). CDR1 SGHRS and CDR2 YFSETQ come from the germline V gene. V lost 4 bases and J 1 base, leaving 18 bases between the germline ends. The CDR3 runs to 16 residues. The DNA for the CDR3 is TGCGCCAGCAGCACAGGGACAGCGGGTTTTTCCTACGAGCAGTACTTC. Translation gives CASSTGTAGFSYEQYF.

In this sample, this clonotype turned up a few times. The genes are TRBV9 and TRBJ2-1; TRBD2 matches at 7 bases. The J segment lost 3 bases and the V segment lost 3 bases, leaving 6 bases of the junction unmatched. There are 15 residues in the CDR3. Germline CDR1 SGDLS, CDR2 YYNGEE. The CDR3 protein is CASSAAGVFYNEQFF. The CDR3 DNA sequence: TGTGCCAGCAGCGCTGCGGGAGTTTTCTACAATGAGCAGTTCTTC.

The sample holds a few counts of this clonotype. The chain combines TRBV29-1 with TRBJ2-7; 7 bases fit TRBD1. CDR1 and CDR2 from the germline V gene are SQVTM and ANQGSEA. The CDR3 covers 14 residues. The V and J ends lost 0 bases and 0 bases, in that order; junction bases with no gene match: 2. The CDR3, as DNA: TGCAGCGTTGAAGATTGGACAGGCTCCTACGAGCAGTACTTC. It is translated as CSVEDWTGSYEQYF.

In this sample, this clonotype turned up many times. The chain links TRBV28 to TRBJ2-3; no clear D. This CDR3 is built from 12 residues. The V gene lost 5 bases and the J gene lost 5 bases, with 8 bases spanning the gap. Germline CDR1 reads MDHEN; CDR2 reads SYDVKM. The CDR3 nucleotides read TGTGCCAGCAGTCCGCCGGTAGATACGCAGTATTTT. Translated, it gives CASSPPVDTQYF.

This clonotype was counted a few times. V usage is TRBV25-1 and J usage is TRBJ1-1, with 7 bases matching TRBD1. Germline CDR1 and CDR2: MGHDK and SYGVNS. The CDR3 totals 15 residues. The ends lost 4 bases at V and 0 bases at J; junction bases unmatched: 5. The CDR3 here is CASSGRGTVNTEAFF. DNA for the CDR3: TGTGCCAGCAGTGGTCGGGGGACAGTGAACACTGAAGCTTTCTTT.

CDR3 protein: CASSPQRRQETQYF. DNA for the CDR3: TGTGCCAGCAGCCCACAGAGGCGGCAAGAGACCCAGTACTTC. The chain combines TRBV3-1 with TRBJ2-5, with unresolved D. V lost 4 bases, J lost 2 bases, and 11 bases lay in between. This CDR3 has 14 amino acids. Germline values: CDR1 LGHDT, CDR2 YNNKEL (reference sequence).

The chain uses TRBV20-1 and TRBJ2-3, with D uncertain. This CDR3 is built from 12 residues. V gave up 3 bases and J gave up 1 base, with 5 bases separating them. The germline V gene has CDR1 DFQATT and CDR2 SNEGSKA (reference sequence). The CDR3 nucleotides are TGCAGTGCTAGCAAACGCACAGATACGCAGTATTTT. It translates to CSASKRTDTQYF.

The chain employs TRBV5-1 and TRBJ2-7; 12 nucleotides agree with TRBD2. V shed 0 bases and J 5 bases; nucleotides not matched to a gene: 3. The CDR3 has 15 amino acids. In germline, CDR1 is SGHRS, CDR2 YFSETQ. The CDR3 sequence: CASSLGLAGVNEQYF. The CDR3 region has the DNA TGCGCCAGCAGCTTGGGACTAGCGGGAGTCAACGAGCAGTACTTC. Based on the CDR3 plus reference TRBV5-1 and TRBJ2-7, the full variable domain is KAGVTQTPRYLIKTRGQQVTLSCSPISGHRSVSWYQQTPGQGLQFLFEYFSETQRNKGNFPGRFSGRQFSNSRSEMNVSTLELGDSALYLCASSLGLAGVNEQYFGPGTRLTVT.

This chain uses TRBV15 with TRBJ2-7, with 10 bases that match TRBD2. Trimming at V came to 3 bases and at J to 3 bases, leaving 2 bases not matched to a gene. The CDR3 extends over 14 amino acids. CDR1 is LNHNV and CDR2 is YYDKDF in the germline V gene (reference sequence). The CDR3 sequence is CATSSTSGIYEQYF. The DNA for the CDR3 is TGTGCCACCAGCAGTACTAGCGGGATCTACGAGCAGTACTTC. Filled out from reference TRBV15 and TRBJ2-7, the complete variable domain reads DAMVIQNPRYQVTQFGKPVTLSCSQTLNHNVMYWYQQKSSQAPKLLFHYYDKDFNNEADTPDNFQSRRPNTSFCFLDIRSPGLGDTAMYLCATSSTSGIYEQYFGPGTRLTVT.

V gene TRBV20-1 combines with J gene TRBJ1-2; 10 bases match TRBD1. This CDR3 has 14 amino acids. The trim removed 5 bases at V and 5 bases at J, leaving 8 bases unmatched. In germline, CDR1 is DFQATT, CDR2 SNEGSKA (reference sequence). DNA for the CDR3: TGCAGTGCTCATTCCCCGGACAGGGGGTATGGCTACACCTTC. The encoded protein is CSAHSPDRGYGYTF.

This clonotype was detected only a few times. The chain couples TRBV6-2 or TRBV6-3 to TRBJ2-6, with 7 bases identical to TRBD2. The CDR3 runs to 19 residues. Germline V gives CDR1 MNHEY, CDR2 SVGEGT. V trimming: 7 bases; J trimming: 4 bases; junction bases outside the gene matches: 19. CDR3 sequence: CASTPGGITPQAGANVLTF. The CDR3 region has the DNA TGTGCCAGCACCCCCGGGGGGATAACACCTCAAGCAGGGGCCAACGTCCTGACTTTC.

The chain carries TRBV20-1 and TRBJ1-1; 8 bases map to TRBD1. Looked up from germline, CDR1 is DFQATT and CDR2 is SNEGSKA (reference sequence). The trim removed 3 bases at V and 4 bases at J, leaving 7 bases unmatched. The CDR3 totals 14 residues. The CDR3 sequence is CSASNRGWGTEAFF. The DNA of the CDR3 is TGCAGTGCTAGTAACAGGGGGTGGGGCACTGAAGCTTTCTTT.